The source of this T cell receptor (beta chain) is a study of blood T cell repertoires in COVID-19. Overall study: Researchers got acute and convalescent COVID-19 samples from the United States, Italy and Spain. PBMCs, B-cell-depleted T cells, or T cells provided the cDNA or gDNA that made up the material.

CDR1 is GTSNPN and CDR2 is SVGIG in the germline V gene (reference sequence). Germline trimming cut 3 bases from V and 6 bases from J; bases unmatched to any gene: 4. This CDR3 contains 12 residues. Authors' data handling: Nucleated cell number was recorded as an estimate derived from reference gene primer amplification. The data were produced by immunoSEQ multiplex PCR, yet TCRdb's version contains in-frame clones alone and is incomplete. For V, J and clone size, that table is used; D and trimming come from the DNA. The sample records roughly 170,000 clones, around 80% being singletons. The chain couples TRBV30 to TRBJ2-7; 8 bases line up with TRBD1. The TCR sequence derives from a human donor in a cohort sampled during active COVID-19. What was sequenced was peripheral blood. The CDR3 DNA follows: TGTGCCTGGAGCATGACAGGGGCCGAGCAGTACTTC. Its protein product is CAWSMTGAEQYF. Combining the CDR3 with reference TRBV30 and TRBJ2-7 gives the whole variable domain SQTIHQWPATLVQPVGSPLSLECTVEGTSNPNLYWYRQAAGRGLQLLFYSVGIGQISSEVPQNLSASRPQDRQFILSSKKLLLSDSGFYLCAWSMTGAEQYFGPGTRLTVT.